Listed below are T cell receptor beta chains from one sample, sequenced in a study of shared clonotypes between healthy human individuals. Using immunoSEQ multiplex PCR, the repertoire was profiled, and TCRdb retains in-frame clones only, with some absent. Of 950,000 to 1,100,000 clones in the sample, around three quarters were seen once. What was sequenced was memory CD4+ T cells from PBMCs. The receptors originated from a man aged 18-30 years in good health. Some clones in this sample may be carry-over from other donors' samples. Both conserved end residues are part of each CDR3. Fields, in order: CDR3 length, J gene, clone size, V gene, D gene, CDR3 DNA, CDR3 protein. D genes are given only for firm matches. Rows give clone size only sometimes, using once, few, many, or a class for an expanded clone.

14 | TRBJ1-5 | NA | TRBV7-8 | NA | TGTGCCAGCAGCTCCGACAGGTCAATACCACCCCAGCATTTT | CASSSDRSIPPQHF
13 | TRBJ1-2 | NA | TRBV10-3 | NA | TGTGCCATCAGTGAGTCGATTGGCTATGGCTACACCTTC | CAISESIGYGYTF
11 | TRBJ2-7 | NA | TRBV20-1 | NA | TGCAGTGCTAGAGTGGGTTACGAGCAGTACTTC | CSARVGYEQYF
15 | TRBJ2-1 | NA | TRBV7-3 | TRBD2 | TGTGCCAGCAGTCGCCTAGCGGGGGACTACAATGAGCAGTTCTTC | CASSRLAGDYNEQFF
16 | TRBJ2-7 | few | TRBV28 | TRBD1 | TGTGCCAGCAGTTTCGGGCGGGGACAGGGGGGCCACGAGCAGTACTTC | CASSFGRGQGGHEQYF
16 | TRBJ2-1 | NA | TRBV27 | TRBD2 | TGTGCCAGCACCCCCCACGGAGTAGCGGGAAGGGGTGAGCAGTTCTTC | CASTPHGVAGRGEQFF
12 | TRBJ2-7 | NA | TRBV19 | NA | TGTGCCAGTAAGGGGTCCCCTCACGAGCAGTACTTC | CASKGSPHEQYF
14 | TRBJ1-5 | NA | TRBV6-5 | NA | TGTGCCAGCAGTTACTTGGGGGGCAAGCAGCCCCAGCATTTT | CASSYLGGKQPQHF
14 | TRBJ2-7 | NA | TRBV4-1 | TRBD2 | TGCGCCAGCAGCCCGCAGCGGGGTCCGTACGAGCAGTACTTC | CASSPQRGPYEQYF
11 | TRBJ2-7 | NA | TRBV30 | NA | TGTGCCTGGAAAGAGCTCTACGAGCAGTACTTC | CAWKELYEQYF
16 | TRBJ2-7 | many | TRBV4-1 | TRBD2 | TGCGCCAGCAGCCAAGATAGGACTAGCGGTTTCTACGAGCAGTACTTC | CASSQDRTSGFYEQYF
15 | TRBJ2-5 | NA | TRBV4-3 | NA | TGCGCCAGCAGTCATGCACTAGGGGTCCAAGAGACCCAGTACTTC | CASSHALGVQETQYF
15 | TRBJ1-2 | once | TRBV7-8 | NA | TGTGCCAGCAGCTTAGACTCCCGGCAAGGGTATGGCTACACCTTC | CASSLDSRQGYGYTF
16 | TRBJ2-3 | NA | TRBV6-6 | TRBD2 | TGTGCCAGCATCAACGGACTAGCGGGAGGAGCGGATACGCAGTATTTT | CASINGLAGGADTQYF
13 | TRBJ2-3 | NA | TRBV28 | NA | TGTGCCAGCAGTTTAGTGAGGACAGATACGCAGTATTTT | CASSLVRTDTQYF
13 | TRBJ1-4 | NA | TRBV7-9 | NA | TGTGCCAGCAGCTTGGTAACTAATGAAAAACTGTTTTTT | CASSLVTNEKLFF
15 | TRBJ2-5 | once | TRBV6-6 | NA | TGTGCCAGCAGTTACGGAGGCAGGGAGGAAGAGACCCAGTACTTC | CASSYGGREEETQYF
11 | TRBJ2-1 | NA | TRBV7-2 | NA | TGTGCCAGCAGCTTAACGGGGGAGCAGTTCTTC | CASSLTGEQFF